This T cell receptor beta chain emerged from a study of vaccination and CD4 T cells after COVID-19. Study-level information: Post-vaccine specimens were obtained a median 72 days after dose two (range 14 to 241).

An Oncomine TCR Beta short-read assay was used to sequence the DNA from cultured CD4+ T cells. Once CD4+ T cells had been cultured, genomic DNA was extracted from them. TCRdb re-called the PCR reads through MiXCR, storing one row per CDR3 protein. This repertoire shows approximately 19,000 distinct CDR3 sequences, about 56% found once; its top ten account for 17%. Study results and caveats: Convalescent patients' median share of reactive clones seen only post-vaccination was about 86%.

This clonotype was observed a single time. Antigen unknown. The treatment denotes: roughly ten-day PBMC culture with coronavirus spike peptide pools or control peptides (ViraFEST assay). CDR1 is MNHEY, CDR2 SVGEGT, per germline. The CDR3 totals 16 residues. With V trimmed by 5 bases and J by 3 bases, 13 bases remained unmatched. The TCR was taken from a human donor who had recovered from COVID-19. This sample comprised CD4+ T cells from blood, cultured in vitro, obtained before SARS-CoV-2 vaccination. V and J are TRBV6-2 or TRBV6-3 and TRBJ2-7; 7 positions agree with TRBD1. CDR3 DNA: TGTGCCAGCAGTACCAAATCGACAGGGTTGGTCTACGAGCAGTACTTC. This encodes CASSTKSTGLVYEQYF.